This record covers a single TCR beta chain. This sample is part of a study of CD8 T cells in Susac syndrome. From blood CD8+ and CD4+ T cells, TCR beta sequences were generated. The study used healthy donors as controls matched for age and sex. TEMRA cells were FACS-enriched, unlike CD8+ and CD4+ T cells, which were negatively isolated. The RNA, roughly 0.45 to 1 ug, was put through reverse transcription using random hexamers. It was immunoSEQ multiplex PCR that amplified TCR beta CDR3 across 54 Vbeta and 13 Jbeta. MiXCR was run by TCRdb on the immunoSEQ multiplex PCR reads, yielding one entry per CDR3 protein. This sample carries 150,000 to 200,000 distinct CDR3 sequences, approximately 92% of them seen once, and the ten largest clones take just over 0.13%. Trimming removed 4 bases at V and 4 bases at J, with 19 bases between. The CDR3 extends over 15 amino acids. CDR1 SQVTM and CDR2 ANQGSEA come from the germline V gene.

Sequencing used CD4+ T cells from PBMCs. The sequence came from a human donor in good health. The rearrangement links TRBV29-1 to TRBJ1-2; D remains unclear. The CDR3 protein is CSVGWNPSSSYGYTF. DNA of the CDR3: TGCAGCGTTGGGTGGAATCCCTCATCGAGCTATGGCTACACCTTC.